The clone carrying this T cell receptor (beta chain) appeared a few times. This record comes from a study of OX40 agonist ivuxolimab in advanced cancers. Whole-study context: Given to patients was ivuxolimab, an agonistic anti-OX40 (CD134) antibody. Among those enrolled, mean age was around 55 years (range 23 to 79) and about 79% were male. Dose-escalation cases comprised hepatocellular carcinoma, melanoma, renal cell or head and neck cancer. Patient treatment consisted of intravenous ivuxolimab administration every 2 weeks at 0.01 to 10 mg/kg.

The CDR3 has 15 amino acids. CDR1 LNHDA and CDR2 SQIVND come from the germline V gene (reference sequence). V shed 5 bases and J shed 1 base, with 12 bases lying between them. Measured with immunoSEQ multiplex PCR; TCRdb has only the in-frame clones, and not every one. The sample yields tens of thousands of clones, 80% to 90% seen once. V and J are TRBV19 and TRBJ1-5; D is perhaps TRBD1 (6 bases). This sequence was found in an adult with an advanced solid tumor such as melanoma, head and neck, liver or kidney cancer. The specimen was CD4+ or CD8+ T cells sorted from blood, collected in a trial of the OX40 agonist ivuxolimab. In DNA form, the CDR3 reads TGTGCCAGTAGTGAGACAGGTCGGAGCAATCAGCCCCAGCATTTT. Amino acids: CASSETGRSNQPQHF.